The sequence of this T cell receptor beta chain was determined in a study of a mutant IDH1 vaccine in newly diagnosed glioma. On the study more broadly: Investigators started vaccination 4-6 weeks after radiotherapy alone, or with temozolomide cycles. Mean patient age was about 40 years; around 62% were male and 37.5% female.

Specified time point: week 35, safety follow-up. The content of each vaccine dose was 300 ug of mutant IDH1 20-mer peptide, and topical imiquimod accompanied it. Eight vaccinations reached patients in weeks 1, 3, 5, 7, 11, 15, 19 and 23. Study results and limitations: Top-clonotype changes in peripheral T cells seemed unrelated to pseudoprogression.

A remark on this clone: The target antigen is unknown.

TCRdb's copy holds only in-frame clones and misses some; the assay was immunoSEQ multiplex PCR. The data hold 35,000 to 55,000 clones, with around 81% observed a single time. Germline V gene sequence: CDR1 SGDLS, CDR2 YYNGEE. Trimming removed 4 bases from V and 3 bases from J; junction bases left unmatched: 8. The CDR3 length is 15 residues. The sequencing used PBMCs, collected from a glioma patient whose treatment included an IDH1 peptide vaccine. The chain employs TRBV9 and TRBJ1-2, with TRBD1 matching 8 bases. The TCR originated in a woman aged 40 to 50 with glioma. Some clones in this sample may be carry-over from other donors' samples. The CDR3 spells CASSKRQGIDYGYTF. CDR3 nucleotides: TGTGCCAGCAGCAAACGACAGGGGATTGACTATGGCTACACCTTC.